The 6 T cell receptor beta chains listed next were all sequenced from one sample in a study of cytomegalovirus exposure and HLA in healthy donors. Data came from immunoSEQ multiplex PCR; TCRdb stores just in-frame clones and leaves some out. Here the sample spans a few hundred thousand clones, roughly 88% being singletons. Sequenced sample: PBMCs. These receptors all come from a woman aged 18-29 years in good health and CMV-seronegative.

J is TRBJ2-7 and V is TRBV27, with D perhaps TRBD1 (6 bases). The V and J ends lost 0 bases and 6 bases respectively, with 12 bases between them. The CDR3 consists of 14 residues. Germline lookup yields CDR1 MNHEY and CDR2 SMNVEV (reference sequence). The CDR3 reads CASSLSVGAREQYF. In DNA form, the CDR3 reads TGTGCCAGCAGTTTATCAGTGGGGGCCCGCGAGCAGTACTTC.

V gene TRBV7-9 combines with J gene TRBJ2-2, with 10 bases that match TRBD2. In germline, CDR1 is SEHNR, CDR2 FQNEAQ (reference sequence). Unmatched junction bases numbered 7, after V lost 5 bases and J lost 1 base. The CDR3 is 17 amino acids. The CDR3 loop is CASSNFWTSGNTGELFF. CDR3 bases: TGTGCCAGCAGCAATTTTTGGACTAGCGGGAACACCGGGGAGCTGTTTTTT.

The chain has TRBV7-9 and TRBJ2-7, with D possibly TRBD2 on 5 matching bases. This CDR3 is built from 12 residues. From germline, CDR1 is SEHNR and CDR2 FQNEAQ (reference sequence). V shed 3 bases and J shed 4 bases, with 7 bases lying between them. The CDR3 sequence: CASSFRGYEQYF. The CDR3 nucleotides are TGTGCCAGCAGCTTTCGAGGGTACGAGCAGTACTTC.

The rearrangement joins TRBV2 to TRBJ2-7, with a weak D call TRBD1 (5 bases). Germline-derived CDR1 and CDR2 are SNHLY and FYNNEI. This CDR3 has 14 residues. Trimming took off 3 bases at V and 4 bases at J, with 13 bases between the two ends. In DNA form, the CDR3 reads TGTGCCAGCAGTGACAGGTACAGGCCATACGAGCAGTACTTC. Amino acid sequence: CASSDRYRPYEQYF.

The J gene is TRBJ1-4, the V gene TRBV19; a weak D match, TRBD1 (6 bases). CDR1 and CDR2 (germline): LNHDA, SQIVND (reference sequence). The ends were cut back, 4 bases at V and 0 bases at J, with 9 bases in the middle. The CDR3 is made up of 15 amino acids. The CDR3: CASSSQGTTNEKLFF. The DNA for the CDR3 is TGTGCCAGTAGTAGCCAGGGGACAACTAATGAAAAACTGTTTTTT.

The CDR3 reads CASSYGEGPEAFF. CDR3 DNA: TGTGCCAGCAGTTACGGGGAGGGCCCTGAAGCTTTCTTT. The chain is built from TRBV6-5 and TRBJ1-1; the D is unclear. Germline V gives CDR1 MNHEY, CDR2 SVGAGI. The germline V and J ends were trimmed by 2 bases and 6 bases, with 10 bases remaining between them. This CDR3 region has 13 residues.